The 4 T cell receptor beta chains listed next were all sequenced from one sample in a study of human T cells and chemical hapten exposure. In TCRdb, the RACE reads were re-called with MiXCR into one record per CDR3 protein. The table records tens of thousands of distinct CDR3 sequences, 5.5% to 7.5% of them present only once. As for time point: pre-sensitization, week 0. As to treatment: therapeutic diphenylcyclopropenone sensitization with weekly scalp DPC. Sample: whole blood, taken in connection with sensitization to the hapten diphenylcyclopropenone (DPC). Every receptor here comes from a woman aged 25 to 39 with alopecia areata. Some clones in this sample may be carry-over from other donors' samples.

This clonotype was seen repeatedly, ten times or more. The chain is built from TRBV5-1 and TRBJ2-6; no clear D gene. The CDR3 runs to 15 residues. Germline CDR1 and CDR2: SGHRS and YFSETQ. Trimming took 4 bases from V and 0 from J, leaving 8 bases between them. The CDR3 protein is CASSLDTSGANVLTF. The CDR3 region has the DNA TGCGCCAGCAGCCTAGACACCTCTGGGGCCAACGTCCTGACTTTC.

In its sample, this clonotype was seen many times. This chain links TRBV2 with TRBJ1-1; tentatively, D is TRBD1 (6 bases). Trimming took off 4 bases at V and 4 bases at J, with 13 bases between the two ends. The CDR3 contains 14 residues. Per the germline V gene, CDR1 is SNHLY and CDR2 is FYNNEI. The CDR3 sequence: CASSGGQGITEAFF. The CDR3 DNA follows: TGTGCCAGCAGTGGGGGGCAGGGGATCACTGAAGCTTTCTTT.

This clonotype was seen many times. This chain joins TRBV5-5 and TRBJ1-1, with D tentatively TRBD1 (6 bases). CDR1 is SGHKS and CDR2 is YYEKEE in the germline V gene (reference sequence). This CDR3 is built from 15 residues. V lost 4 bases, J lost 1 base, and 14 bases lay in between. CDR3 protein: CASSRRQESNTEAFF. CDR3 DNA sequence: TGTGCCAGCAGCCGCCGACAGGAATCGAACACTGAAGCTTTCTTT.

At least ten counts were recorded for this clonotype. The chain has TRBV5-1 and TRBJ2-7; perhaps TRBD2 as D (8 bases). Germline CDR1 reads SGHRS; CDR2 reads YFSETQ. V lost 0 bases and J lost 3, with 19 bases in between. This CDR3 has 17 amino acids. The CDR3 region is CASSLEPGGDRGYEQYF. For the CDR3, the DNA is TGCGCCAGCAGCTTGGAACCGGGAGGGGACAGAGGCTACGAGCAGTACTTC. Complete variable domain (other parts from reference TRBV5-1 and TRBJ2-7): KAGVTQTPRYLIKTRGQQVTLSCSPISGHRSVSWYQQTPGQGLQFLFEYFSETQRNKGNFPGRFSGRQFSNSRSEMNVSTLELGDSALYLCASSLEPGGDRGYEQYFGPGTRLTVT.